These T cell receptor beta chains were read from a single sample in a study of T cells after yellow fever vaccination. Each CDR3 protein is one row after TCRdb ran MiXCR on the 5' RACE reads. The sample includes about 240,000 distinct CDR3 sequences, approximately 3.8% of them seen just once. The material was PBMCs, obtained 15 days after the yellow fever booster vaccination. Receptor source: a man younger than 30 who received the YFV17D yellow fever vaccine. Both conserved end residues are part of each CDR3. Each record gives: D gene, J gene, V gene, clone size, CDR3 DNA, CDR3 protein. A D gene is named only where the DNA matches it firmly. Clone sizes are given selectively: once, few, many, or a class where the clone is expanded.

>TRBD1|TRBJ2-5|TRBV6-5|many
TGTGCCAGCAGTCCCCGGGACAGGGTGTCAGAGACCCAGTACTTC
CASSPRDRVSETQYF
>NA|TRBJ2-7|TRBV4-1|many
TGCGCCAGCAGCCCCGGGGGTGGGCCCTACGAGCAGTACTTC
CASSPGGGPYEQYF
>NA|TRBJ1-1|TRBV6-2/TRBV6-3|many
TGTGCCAGCGGGGGCCCCATGAACACTGAAGCTTTCTTT
CASGGPMNTEAFF
>TRBD1|TRBJ2-1|TRBV7-2|many
TGTGCCAGCAGCACCCGACAGGGGCAAATATTCTTC
CASSTRQGQIFF
>NA|TRBJ2-5|TRBV12-3/TRBV12-4|many
TGTGCCACCGGACCGCAGCAAGAGACCCAGTACTTC
CATGPQQETQYF
>NA|TRBJ1-3|TRBV2|many
TGTGCCAGCGTGCCAGCCTCTGGAAACACCATATATTTT
CASVPASGNTIYF
>NA|TRBJ1-1|TRBV4-3|many
TGCGCCAGCAGCCAAGGATTATTGGGCAACACTGAAGCTTTCTTT
CASSQGLLGNTEAFF
>NA|TRBJ2-3|TRBV20-1|many
TGCAGTGCTACGACGTCAGGGGGGATCTACGATACGCAGTATTTT
CSATTSGGIYDTQYF
>NA|TRBJ2-4|TRBV5-1|many
TGCGCCAGCAGCTCAGGGGCAGTTTCTGTGGACATTCAGTACTTC
CASSSGAVSVDIQYF
>TRBD2|TRBJ2-1|TRBV7-2|many
TGTGCCAGCAGCTCTAGGGGTAGCGGGGGCGCCTCCTACAATGAGCAGTTCTTC
CASSSRGSGGASYNEQFF
>NA|TRBJ1-6|TRBV4-2|many
TGTGCCAGCAGCCAAGAATACAGGTTGTCACCCCTCCACTTT
CASSQEYRLSPLHF
>NA|TRBJ2-5|TRBV5-4|many
TGTGCCAGCAGGCCGGGCGGGCCAGCCGAGACCCAGTACTTC
CASRPGGPAETQYF
>TRBD2|TRBJ2-3|TRBV4-3|many
TGCGCCAGCAGCCAAGAGTCCCCTAGCGGGGATAGCACAGATACGCAGTATTTT
CASSQESPSGDSTDTQYF
>NA|TRBJ2-2|TRBV6-1|many
TGTGCCAGCAGTGTGGAGAGAAACACCGGGGAGCTGTTTTTT
CASSVERNTGELFF
>NA|TRBJ2-3|TRBV5-4|NA
TGTGCCAGCAGCTATCCTGGGGGCACAGATACGCAGTATTTT
CASSYPGGTDTQYF
>NA|TRBJ2-7|TRBV21-1|many
TGTGCCATACCGGGACAGAAAAGTTTCGAAGCATACGAGCAGTACTTC
CAIPGQKSFEAYEQYF
>NA|TRBJ2-1|TRBV4-2|many
TGTGCCAGCAGCCAAGATGGGGGTAGAGGGAGAAGAATCTACAATGAGCAGTTCTTC
CASSQDGGRGRRIYNEQFF
>NA|TRBJ1-4|TRBV12-5|many
TGTGCTAGTGGTTTGGCAGGGGCGCCCACTAATGAAAAACTGTTTTTT
CASGLAGAPTNEKLFF
>NA|TRBJ2-7|TRBV28|many
TGTGCCAGCTATGCCCCCCACAGGGCCCCCTACGAGCAGTACTTC
CASYAPHRAPYEQYF
>NA|TRBJ1-5|TRBV21-1|many
TGTGCCAGCAGACAAACCCATTCGAACAGGCATAGCAATCAGCCCCAGCATTTT
CASRQTHSNRHSNQPQHF